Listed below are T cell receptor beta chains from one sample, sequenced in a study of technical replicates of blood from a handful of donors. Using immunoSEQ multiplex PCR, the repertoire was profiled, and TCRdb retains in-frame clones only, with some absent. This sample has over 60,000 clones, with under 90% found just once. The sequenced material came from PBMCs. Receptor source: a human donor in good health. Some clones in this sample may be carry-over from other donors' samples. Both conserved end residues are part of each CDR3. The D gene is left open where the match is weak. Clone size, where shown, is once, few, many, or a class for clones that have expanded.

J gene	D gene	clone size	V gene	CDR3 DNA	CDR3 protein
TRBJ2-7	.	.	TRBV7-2	TGTGCCAGCAGCTTCTGGGGGGTTGAGCAGTACTTC	CASSFWGVEQYF
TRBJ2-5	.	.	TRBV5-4	TGTGCCAGCAGTTTTTATTTGGAGACCCAGTACTTC	CASSFYLETQYF
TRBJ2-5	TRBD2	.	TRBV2	TGTGCCAGCGGGGGAGGGTCTCAAGAGACCCAGTACTTC	CASGGGSQETQYF
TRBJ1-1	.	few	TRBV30	TGTGCCTGGAGTGTAAGGGGGAACACTGAAGCTTTCTTT	CAWSVRGNTEAFF
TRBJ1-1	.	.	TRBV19	TGTGCCAGTCATCTGAAAACCCTCAGGGGGAACACTGAAGCTTTCTTT	CASHLKTLRGNTEAFF
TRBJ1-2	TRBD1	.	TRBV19	TGTGCCAGTAGCCCGGGACAGGGGGCAAGTTTTAACTATGGCTACACCTTC	CASSPGQGASFNYGYTF
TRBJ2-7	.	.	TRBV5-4	TGTGCCAGCAGCTTGGACAGGATCTACGAGCAGTACTTC	CASSLDRIYEQYF
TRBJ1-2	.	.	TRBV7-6	TGTGCCAGCAGCCCCTGGGACATAGTGAGTGGCTACACCTTC	CASSPWDIVSGYTF
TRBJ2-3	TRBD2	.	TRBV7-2	TGTGCCAGCAGCTCCAGCGGGACTAGCACAGATACGCAGTATTTT	CASSSSGTSTDTQYF
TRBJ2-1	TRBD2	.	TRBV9	TGTGCCAGCAGCGTAGCCCTGCGGGGGGATGAGCAGTTCTTC	CASSVALRGDEQFF
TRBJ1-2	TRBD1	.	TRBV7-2	TGTGCCAGCAGCCCACAGGGGAATGGCTACACCTTC	CASSPQGNGYTF
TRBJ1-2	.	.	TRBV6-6	TGTGCCAGCAGTTACTCGAACGGTCGTAAGCTCTATGGCTACACCTTC	CASSYSNGRKLYGYTF
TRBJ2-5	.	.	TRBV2	TGTGCCAGCGGGGGGGAGACCCAGTACTTC	CASGGETQYF